A selection of T cell receptor beta chains follows, all from one sample in a study of naive and memory T cell subsets. TCRdb recomputed calls from the UMI-ligation and nested PCR reads with MiXCR, one row per CDR3 protein. The data contain about 120,000 distinct CDR3 sequences, 30% to 45% of them singletons. The specimen sequenced was central memory CD4+ T cells from blood. The receptors were gathered from a human donor in good health. CDR3s include the opening cysteine and the closing phenylalanine or tryptophan. Each record gives: J gene, V gene, D gene, clone size, CDR3 protein, CDR3 DNA. The D gene is left open where the match is weak. Some rows mark clone size as missing; the rest say once, few, many or name a class of expanded clone.

>TRBJ2-4|TRBV29-1|.|few
CSVDGSGGAKNIQYF
TGCAGCGTTGATGGGAGCGGTGGTGCCAAAAACATTCAGTACTTC
>TRBJ2-1|TRBV6-2/TRBV6-3|.|few
CASSRSVRYNEQFF
TGTGCCAGCAGCAGGAGTGTTAGGTACAATGAGCAGTTCTTC
>TRBJ1-2|TRBV28|.|.
CASSWDSPNGYTF
TGTGCCAGCAGTTGGGATTCGCCGAATGGCTACACCTTC
>TRBJ1-5|TRBV20-1|.|.
CSARGSGWDSNQPQHF
TGCAGTGCCAGAGGGTCGGGGTGGGATAGCAATCAGCCCCAGCATTTT
>TRBJ1-1|TRBV6-5|TRBD1|.
CASSYFGTGTEAFF
TGTGCCAGCAGTTACTTTGGGACAGGGACTGAAGCTTTCTTT
>TRBJ2-2|TRBV7-7|TRBD1|.
CASSSGDSARGELFF
TGTGCCAGCAGCTCCGGGGACAGCGCCAGGGGGGAGCTGTTTTTT
>TRBJ2-7|TRBV20-1|.|medium-sized
CSARDSGGMNYEQYF
TGCAGTGCTAGAGATTCGGGCGGGATGAACTACGAGCAGTACTTC
>TRBJ2-7|TRBV20-1|TRBD1|few
CSALFRDRVIF
TGCAGTGCTCTTTTCCGGGACAGGGTTATCTTC
>TRBJ2-7|TRBV6-2/TRBV6-3|TRBD2|few
CASRATRRTSGNGYEQYF
TGTGCCAGCAGAGCTACTCGTCGGACTAGCGGGAATGGTTACGAGCAGTACTTC
>TRBJ1-2|TRBV7-9|.|.
CASSFGQPYGYTF
TGTGCCAGCAGCTTTGGACAGCCCTATGGCTACACCTTC